These 26 T cell receptor beta chains came from one sample sequenced in a study of Ad26.COV2.S vaccination and SARS-CoV-2 variants. This sample's treatment: around 19 received Ad26.COV2.S at low or high dose, single or two shots; roughly five received placebo; per-sample allocation not given. The samples date from day 63 after the first vaccine or placebo injection. Assay: immunoSEQ multiplex PCR; the TCRdb copy retains only in-frame clones and omits some. The repertoire holds 300,000 to 400,000 clones, 87% seen once, with more than 3% in the top ten. The sample was peripheral blood, taken in a trial of Ad26.COV2.S vaccine versus placebo. The receptors here all came from a person between 18 and 65 years old who received the Ad26.COV2.S COVID-19 vaccine or a placebo.

This clone has a single count. Written as DNA, the CDR3 is TGTGCCAGCAGCTTAGAGGGGGATACGCAGTATTTT. This codes for CASSLEGDTQYF. The chain combines TRBV13 with TRBJ2-3, with D possibly being TRBD1 (5 bases). V was pared by 1 base and J by 6 bases, with 5 bases between. This CDR3 has 12 residues. The germline V gene encodes CDR1 PRHDT and CDR2 FYEKMQ (reference sequence).

The V call is TRBV12-5, the J call TRBJ1-2; 10 bases match TRBD1. CDR3 length equals 12 residues. Looked up from germline, CDR1 is LGHNT and CDR2 is FRNRAP. V gave up 8 bases and J gave up 4 bases; unmatched junction bases: 1. The CDR3 region is CASWDRGYGYTF. The CDR3 coding sequence is TGTGCTAGTTGGGACAGGGGCTATGGCTACACCTTC.

This chain uses TRBV4-2 with TRBJ2-7, with TRBD1 identical over 9 bases. V was pared by 6 bases and J by 7 bases, with 10 bases of the junction left unmatched. CDR3 length equals 14 residues. Germline V gene sequence: CDR1 LGHNA, CDR2 YNFKEQ. The CDR3 region has the DNA TGTGCCAGCAGTACCGGGACAGGGATGGGGGAGCAGTACTTC. This gives the protein CASSTGTGMGEQYF.

This rearrangement joins TRBV19 to TRBJ2-2; 8 bases agree with TRBD1. The length of the CDR3 is 16 residues. V was pared by 7 bases and J by 2 bases, with 9 bases of the junction left unmatched. Looked up from germline, CDR1 is LNHDA and CDR2 is SQIVND (reference sequence). The CDR3 coding sequence is TGTGCCAGTACCCCAAGGCAGGGGGCAAACACCGGGGAGCTGTTTTTT. Translated: CASTPRQGANTGELFF.

The V call is TRBV9, the J call TRBJ2-1, with D hard to call. With 7 bases removed from V and 5 bases from J, the gap between germline ends came to 19 bases. Germline V gene sequence: CDR1 SGDLS, CDR2 YYNGEE. The CDR3 consists of 15 residues. This chain's CDR3 is CASERVSLMHNEQFF. The CDR3 coding sequence is TGTGCCAGCGAACGTGTCTCATTGATGCACAATGAGCAGTTCTTC.

This rearrangement joins TRBV15 to TRBJ2-1; possibly TRBD1 for D (5 bases). This CDR3 region has 18 residues. Germline V gene sequence: CDR1 LNHNV, CDR2 YYDKDF (reference sequence). V lost 3 bases and J lost 6, with 24 bases in between. The CDR3 region is CATSSLLITGQDRNEQFF. The CDR3 DNA sequence: TGTGCCACCAGCAGCCTTCTCATTACAGGCCAGGACCGCAATGAGCAGTTCTTC.

This chain links TRBV4-3 with TRBJ2-7; D is undetermined. Germline values: CDR1 LGHNA, CDR2 YSLEER. The V end lost 0 bases, the J end lost 7 bases, and 19 bases lay between the germline ends. There are 16 residues in the CDR3. The CDR3 region has the DNA TGCGCCAGCAGCCAAGAAACAATGGGAAGGAAGCTTGAGCAGTACTTC. It encodes CASSQETMGRKLEQYF.

CDR3 in DNA: TGCGCCAGCAGCCCCAGAGGAGTTTCAGGGGGGACTGAAGCTTTCTTT. Amino acid sequence: CASSPRGVSGGTEAFF. The chain is built from TRBV4-1 and TRBJ1-1; TRBD1 aligns across 7 bases. The germline V gene encodes CDR1 MGHRA and CDR2 YSYEKL. This CDR3 has 16 amino acids. The V and J ends lost 4 bases and 5 bases, in that order; junction bases with no gene match: 13.

Here the CDR3 DNA reads TGTGCCAGCAGTGAACCGGGACTTAACACCGGGGAGCTGTTTTTT. Its translation: CASSEPGLNTGELFF. The chain uses TRBV6-1 and TRBJ2-2, with TRBD2 as a possible D gene (6 bases). Trimming cost V 2 bases and J 2 bases, with 9 bases left between them. The CDR3 spans 15 residues. Germline loops: CDR1 MNHNS, CDR2 SASEGT.

The gene calls are TRBV4-1 and TRBJ2-5, with 7 bases matching TRBD1. Germline V CDR1 and CDR2: MGHRA, YSYEKL. This CDR3 region has 17 residues. V dropped 3 bases and J dropped 0; count of bases not matched to a gene: 10. CDR3 DNA: TGCGCCAGCAGCCATGGATCGGTGGGACAGTACCAAGAGACCCAGTACTTC. This translates into CASSHGSVGQYQETQYF.

The chain has TRBV7-9 and TRBJ2-7; possible D gene TRBD2, 5 bases. Trimming took 3 bases from V and 4 from J, leaving 22 bases between them. The CDR3 consists of 17 residues. Per the germline V gene, CDR1 is SEHNR and CDR2 is FQNEAQ (reference sequence). In nucleotides, the CDR3 is TGTGCCAGCAGCTTGAGAGAAGACACTAGATCAGCGTACGAGCAGTACTTC. Protein: CASSLREDTRSAYEQYF.

The chain combines TRBV11-3 with TRBJ2-3; the D is unclear. This CDR3 is 12 amino acids long. The V end lost 3 bases, the J end lost 1 base, and 2 bases lay between the germline ends. Germline CDR1 SGHNT, CDR2 YENEEA. CDR3 DNA: TGTGCCAGCAGCTTGGGCACAGATACGCAGTATTTT. Translation: CASSLGTDTQYF.

On this clone: Distinct nucleotide sequences in the sample also encode this CDR3. The chain uses TRBV3-1 (or the pseudogene TRBV3-2) and TRBJ2-7; the D is unclear. Germline-derived CDR1 and CDR2 are LGHDT and YNNKEL (reference sequence). The CDR3 covers 12 residues. Trimming took 1 base from V and 4 from J, leaving 5 bases between them. DNA of the CDR3: TGTGCCAGCAGCCAAGCCGGGTACGAGCAGTACTTC. Residues: CASSQAGYEQYF.

This clone showed up just a few times. The chain uses TRBV7-9 and TRBJ1-2; D is unclear. V dropped 1 base and J dropped 2 bases, with 8 bases sitting between them. The CDR3 is 14 amino acids. The V gene's germline CDR1 is SEHNR and CDR2 FQNEAQ (reference sequence). The DNA for the CDR3 is TGTGCCAGCAGCTTAGGCTCGGCCAACTATGGCTACACCTTC. This encodes CASSLGSANYGYTF.

The DNA for the CDR3 is TGTGCCAGCAGGCCTACTTGGACAGGGGGCCTATCCCTCCACTTT. Encoded protein: CASRPTWTGGLSLHF. The rearrangement uses TRBV6-5 and TRBJ1-6, with 11 bases aligning to TRBD1. With V trimmed by 6 bases and J by 14 bases, 12 bases remained unmatched. The CDR3 totals 15 residues. Looked up from germline, CDR1 is MNHEY and CDR2 is SVGAGI.

This chain uses TRBV19 with TRBJ2-7; D is perhaps TRBD1 (5 bases). Deletions cut 5 bases from V and 2 bases from J, with 13 bases between. Per the germline V gene, CDR1 is LNHDA and CDR2 is SQIVND (reference sequence). The CDR3 runs 14 residues. CDR3 sequence reads: CASSSGARAYEQYF. Here the CDR3 DNA reads TGTGCCAGTAGTTCTGGGGCAAGGGCCTACGAGCAGTACTTC. Looking up the rest from reference TRBV19 and TRBJ2-7 gives the full variable domain: DGGITQSPKYLFRKEGQNVTLSCEQNLNHDAMYWYRQDPGQGLRLIYYSQIVNDFQKGDIAEGYSVSREKKESFPLTVTSAQKNPTAFYLCASSSGARAYEQYFGPGTRLTVT.

This clone was found a few times. The V and J genes are TRBV25-1 and TRBJ2-7; D may be TRBD2 (5 bases). Germline CDR1 is MGHDK and CDR2 is SYGVNS. Trimming removed 4 bases at V and 3 bases at J, with 7 bases between. The CDR3 totals 12 residues. CDR3 in DNA: TGTGCCAGCAGTGTTGCGGGCTACGAGCAGTACTTC. Translating it yields CASSVAGYEQYF.

This chain links TRBV15 with TRBJ2-7, with 7 positions matching TRBD1. The length of the CDR3 is 17 residues. Germline V gives CDR1 LNHNV, CDR2 YYDKDF (reference sequence). After removal of 0 bases from V and 0 bases from J, the junction contained 8 bases not matched to a gene. CDR3 sequence: CATSRDLGTASSYEQYF. CDR3 coding DNA: TGTGCCACCAGCAGAGATCTAGGGACAGCTAGCTCCTACGAGCAGTACTTC.

The V call is TRBV7-2, the J call TRBJ1-1; 8 nucleotides match TRBD1. The CDR3 loop spans 13 amino acids. J was trimmed by 10 bases and V by 1 base; bases with no gene match: 5. The germline gives CDR1 SGHTA, CDR2 FQGNSA. The chain's CDR3 is CASSLGQGAGAFF. In DNA, the CDR3 is TGTGCCAGCAGCTTAGGTCAGGGGGCGGGAGCTTTCTTT.

This chain uses TRBV5-4 with TRBJ2-3, with 12 bases identical to TRBD2. Germline V gene data show CDR1 as SGHNT and CDR2 as YYREEE (reference sequence). V was clipped by 4 bases and J by 6 bases; unmatched bases: 3. The CDR3 spans 14 residues. CDR3 DNA sequence: TGTGCCAGCAGCCCTAGCGGGGGGGCTGATACGCAGTATTTT. It specifies CASSPSGGADTQYF.

This clone appeared a single time. This sequence joins TRBV5-8 and TRBJ1-1, with a possible D match to TRBD1 (6 bases). The CDR3 runs to 16 residues. V was shortened by 0 bases and J by 9 bases, with 21 bases between the two germline ends. Germline lookup yields CDR1 SGHTS and CDR2 YDEGEE. CDR3 sequence reads: CASSLDTRGPGFQAFF. In nucleotides, the CDR3 is TGTGCCAGCAGCTTGGACACTCGGGGGCCGGGCTTCCAAGCTTTCTTT.

This clone was detected only once. The chain couples TRBV30 to TRBJ1-6; D perhaps matches TRBD1 (5 bases). CDR1 is GTSNPN and CDR2 is SVGIG in the germline V gene (reference sequence). V gave up 0 bases and J gave up 0 bases, with 12 bases separating them. This CDR3 is built from 17 residues. CDR3 in amino acids: CAWSVQARSSYNSPLHF. The CDR3, as DNA: TGTGCCTGGAGTGTACAGGCAAGGAGCTCCTATAATTCACCCCTCCACTTT. The full variable domain, with the rest looked up from reference TRBV30 and TRBJ1-6, is SQTIHQWPATLVQPVGSPLSLECTVEGTSNPNLYWYRQAAGRGLQLLFYSVGIGQISSEVPQNLSASRPQDRQFILSSKKLLLSDSGFYLCAWSVQARSSYNSPLHFGNGTRLTVT.

The chain uses TRBV6-2 or TRBV6-3 and TRBJ2-7; D perhaps matches TRBD1 (6 bases). The V gene lost 5 bases and the J gene lost 4 bases, with 18 bases spanning the gap. Per germline, CDR1 MNHEY and CDR2 SVGEGT. CDR3 length: 15 residues. In DNA form, the CDR3 reads TGTGCCAGCAGTCACCGGGACACCTTACGATACGAGCAGTACTTC. This sequence encodes CASSHRDTLRYEQYF.

Only a few counts were recorded for this clone. The chain joins TRBV19 to TRBJ1-3; tentative D call: TRBD1 (5 bases). CDR1 LNHDA and CDR2 SQIVND come from the germline V gene (reference sequence). The ends were cut back, 7 bases at V and 7 bases at J, with 17 bases in the middle. This CDR3 contains 14 residues. CDR3 amino acids: CASIANSDINTIYF. CDR3 sequence (DNA): TGTGCCAGTATTGCTAACTCGGACATCAACACCATATATTTT.

The V call is TRBV9, the J call TRBJ2-1; TRBD2 matches 8 bases. V lost 3 bases to trimming and J lost 6 bases; unmatched junction nucleotides: 11. The germline V gene encodes CDR1 SGDLS and CDR2 YYNGEE. The length of the CDR3 is 16 residues. The DNA of the CDR3 is TGTGCCAGCAGCGCGCCGGCTGGCGGGGGGCGCAATGAGCAGTTCTTC. It yields the protein CASSAPAGGGRNEQFF.

This clone appeared once. V gene TRBV6-1 combines with J gene TRBJ1-1; unclear D gene. The ends were cut back, 1 base at V and 7 bases at J, with 7 bases in the middle. The CDR3 is made up of 12 amino acids. Looked up from germline, CDR1 is MNHNS and CDR2 is SASEGT. Written as DNA, the CDR3 is TGTGCCAGCAGTGAAGGGAGGAGTGAAGCTTTCTTT. Amino acids: CASSEGRSEAFF.